The rows below give T cell receptor beta chains drawn from one sample of a study of T cell responses to AZD1222 COVID-19 vaccine. TCRdb keeps only in-frame clones here, not all; method: immunoSEQ multiplex PCR. The table lists about 200,000 clones, 91% of them singletons. Sequenced material: peripheral blood, taken 28 days after the second AZD1222 dose. The receptor source for this set is an adult who received the AZD1222 COVID-19 vaccine. The conserved cysteine and the conserved F or W are not part of the CDR3 here.

J gene	V gene	CDR3 protein
TRBJ1-2	TRBV6-5	ASTEGRFYGYT
TRBJ2-6	TRBV5-1	ASSSWAGTGASGGANVLT
TRBJ2-2	TRBV7-3	ASSADQIANTGELF
TRBJ2-5	TRBV5-1	ASSLGIVRFGEETQY
TRBJ2-1	TRBV29-1	SVEPMAGGQHPSKYNEQF
TRBJ1-1	TRBV28	ASSWVRNTEAF
TRBJ2-3	TRBV12-3/TRBV12-4	ASSLGDTQY
TRBJ2-1	TRBV21-1	ASSKSERALNEQF
TRBJ2-1	TRBV4-2	ASSQVAGGPVDEQF
TRBJ2-1	TRBV11-2	ASSPGGRSDNEQF
TRBJ2-6	TRBV19	ASSPYLNRDGKSSGANVLT
TRBJ2-7	TRBV7-2	ASSLTGQAYEQY
TRBJ1-2	TRBV29-1	SASYFARGYT
TRBJ1-6	TRBV6-5	ASSLRTDNSPLH
TRBJ2-4	TRBV13	ASSPGGHIQY
TRBJ2-7	TRBV28	ASRGLAGEEDYEQY
TRBJ2-3	TRBV5-5	ASRRGSGTDTQY